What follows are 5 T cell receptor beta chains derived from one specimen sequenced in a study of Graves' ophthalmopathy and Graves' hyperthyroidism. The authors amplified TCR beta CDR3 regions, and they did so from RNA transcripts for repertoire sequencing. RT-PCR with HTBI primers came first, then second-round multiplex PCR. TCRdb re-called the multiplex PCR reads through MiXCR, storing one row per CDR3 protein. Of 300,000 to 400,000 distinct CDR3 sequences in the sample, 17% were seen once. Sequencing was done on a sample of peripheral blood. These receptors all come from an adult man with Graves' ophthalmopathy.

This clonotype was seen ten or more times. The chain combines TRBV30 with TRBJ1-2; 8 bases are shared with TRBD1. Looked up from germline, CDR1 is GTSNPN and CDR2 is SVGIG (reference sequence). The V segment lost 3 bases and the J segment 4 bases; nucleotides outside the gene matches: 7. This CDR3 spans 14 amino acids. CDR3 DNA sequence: TGTGCCTGGAGGGCAGGGGGCGCGGGCTATGGCTACACCTTC. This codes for CAWRAGGAGYGYTF.

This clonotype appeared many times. Here the CDR3 DNA reads TGCAGTGCTAGAGATGGGTTCGGTGACTCGAACACCGGGGAGCTGTTTTTT. Its protein is CSARDGFGDSNTGELFF. This rearrangement joins TRBV20-1 to TRBJ2-2, with unresolved D. The CDR3 extends over 17 amino acids. Deletions cut 0 bases from V and 0 bases from J, with 14 bases between. The V gene's germline CDR1 is DFQATT and CDR2 SNEGSKA (reference sequence).

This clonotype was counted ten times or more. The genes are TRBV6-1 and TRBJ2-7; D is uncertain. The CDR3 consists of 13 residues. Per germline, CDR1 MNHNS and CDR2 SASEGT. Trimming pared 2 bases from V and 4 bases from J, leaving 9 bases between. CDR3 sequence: CASSESTFYEQYF. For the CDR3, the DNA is TGTGCCAGCAGTGAATCGACTTTTTACGAGCAGTACTTC.

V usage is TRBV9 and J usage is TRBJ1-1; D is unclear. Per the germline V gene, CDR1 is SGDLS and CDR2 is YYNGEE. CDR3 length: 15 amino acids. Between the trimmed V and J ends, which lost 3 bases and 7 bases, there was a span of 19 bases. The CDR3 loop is CASSANPGWPFEAFF. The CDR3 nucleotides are TGTGCCAGCAGCGCCAATCCGGGATGGCCGTTTGAAGCTTTCTTT.

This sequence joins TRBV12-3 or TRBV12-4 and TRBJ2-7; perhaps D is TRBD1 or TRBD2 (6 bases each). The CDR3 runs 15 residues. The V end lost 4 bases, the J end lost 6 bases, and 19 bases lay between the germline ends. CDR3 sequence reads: CASSSRGQSLGEQYF. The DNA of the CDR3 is TGTGCCAGCAGTTCGCGGGGACAATCTCTCGGCGAGCAGTACTTC.